Below are 12 T cell receptor beta chains sequenced from a single sample in a study of OX40 agonist ivuxolimab in advanced cancers. TCRdb's table, derived via immunoSEQ multiplex PCR, lists solely in-frame clones and lacks some. Among over 85,000 clones listed, roughly 88% were seen once. Specimen: CD4+ or CD8+ T cells sorted from blood, collected in a trial of the OX40 agonist ivuxolimab. The receptors come from an adult with an advanced solid tumor such as melanoma, head and neck, liver or kidney cancer.

The rearrangement joins TRBV5-1 to TRBJ2-3; maybe TRBD1 (6 bases). CDR3 length equals 13 residues. V lost 7 bases, J lost 1 base, and 10 bases lay in between. Looked up from germline, CDR1 is SGHRS and CDR2 is YFSETQ. The CDR3 coding sequence is TGCGCCAGCCGCCGACAGGGCACAGATACGCAGTATTTT. Residues: CASRRQGTDTQYF.

The chain carries TRBV14 and TRBJ1-1; D gene ambiguous. Germline V gene lookup returns CDR1 SGHDN and CDR2 FVKESK. The V end was cut by 5 bases, the J end by 0 bases, with 7 bases between. CDR3 length: 13 amino acids. CDR3 protein: CASSARLNTEAFF. CDR3 DNA sequence: TGTGCCAGCAGCGCCCGGCTGAACACTGAAGCTTTCTTT.

This sequence joins TRBV5-6 and TRBJ2-2, with 9 bases identical to TRBD1. This CDR3 has 15 residues. V shed 5 bases and J 3 bases; nucleotides not matched to a gene: 5. Germline V gives CDR1 SGHDT, CDR2 YYEEEE. The CDR3 region is CASSFGTGYTGELFF. The CDR3 DNA is TGTGCCAGCAGTTTCGGGACAGGGTACACCGGGGAGCTGTTTTTT.

The genes are TRBV19 and TRBJ2-7; D might be TRBD2 (6 bases). Germline CDR1 LNHDA, CDR2 SQIVND (reference sequence). V shed 2 bases and J shed 0 bases, with 8 bases lying between them. The CDR3 consists of 14 residues. The CDR3 loop reads CASSISGSSYEQYF. CDR3 nucleotide sequence: TGTGCCAGTAGTATATCCGGGAGCTCCTACGAGCAGTACTTC.

The chain combines TRBV19 with TRBJ1-1; TRBD1 matches 7 bases. In germline, CDR1 is LNHDA, CDR2 SQIVND (reference sequence). This CDR3 region has 12 residues. V lost 3 bases and J lost 11; bases outside the gene matches: 6. Written as DNA, the CDR3 is TGTGCCAGTAGTATGCCGACAGGGAGGGCTTTCTTT. Protein: CASSMPTGRAFF. The variable domain in full, completed from reference TRBV19 and TRBJ1-1, reads DGGITQSPKYLFRKEGQNVTLSCEQNLNHDAMYWYRQDPGQGLRLIYYSQIVNDFQKGDIAEGYSVSREKKESFPLTVTSAQKNPTAFYLCASSMPTGRAFFGQGTRLTVV.

The V gene is TRBV5-5, the J gene TRBJ1-2; D perhaps matches TRBD1 (6 bases). The CDR3 contains 14 residues. Germline values: CDR1 SGHKS, CDR2 YYEKEE (reference sequence). V was trimmed by 0 bases and J by 4 bases, leaving 10 bases between them. The chain's CDR3 is CASSLAPGAYGYTF. The CDR3 nucleotides are TGTGCCAGCAGCTTGGCTCCAGGGGCCTATGGCTACACCTTC.

This chain uses TRBV5-1 with TRBJ2-2; 12 nucleotides align to TRBD2. Germline V gene sequence: CDR1 SGHRS, CDR2 YFSETQ. This CDR3 has 16 residues. Trimming removed 4 bases from V and 3 bases from J; junction bases left unmatched: 4. In DNA form, the CDR3 reads TGCGCCAGCAGCGGGACTAGCGGGCGTTACACCGGGGAGCTGTTTTTT. It yields the protein CASSGTSGRYTGELFF.

The chain joins TRBV6-6 to TRBJ1-1; D ambiguous. The CDR3 has 14 residues. The V end was cut by 0 bases, the J end by 1 base, with 6 bases between. The germline V gene has CDR1 MNHNY and CDR2 SVGAGI (reference sequence). The CDR3 sequence: CASSYSTANTEAFF. The CDR3 DNA reads TGTGCCAGCAGTTACTCGACGGCGAACACTGAAGCTTTCTTT.

The chain has TRBV6-6 and TRBJ2-2; D could derive from TRBD1 or TRBD2 (5 bases each). In germline, CDR1 is MNHNY, CDR2 SVGAGI (reference sequence). The CDR3 is 16 residues long. Trimming took 5 bases from V and 3 from J, leaving 16 bases between them. The DNA for the CDR3 is TGTGCCAGCAGTAATCTCAAGGGGACGGACACCGGGGAGCTGTTTTTT. Translation gives CASSNLKGTDTGELFF.

This chain uses TRBV18 with TRBJ2-7; perhaps TRBD1 as D (5 bases). The CDR3 covers 16 residues. The V gene lost 6 bases and the J gene lost 1 base, with 19 bases spanning the gap. Germline V CDR1 and CDR2: KGHSH, LQKENI. The CDR3 bases are TGTGCCAGCTCCCTCCTTGGGCAGGGTGTGTCCTACGAGCAGTACTTC. This sequence encodes CASSLLGQGVSYEQYF. The whole variable domain, remainder taken from reference TRBV18 and TRBJ2-7, is NAGVMQNPRHLVRRRGQEARLRCSPMKGHSHVYWYRQLPEEGLKFMVYLQKENIIDESGMPKERFSAEFPKEGPSILRIQQVVRGDSAAYFCASSLLGQGVSYEQYFGPGTRLTVT.

CDR3 sequence (DNA): TGTGCCAGCAGTCTACTAGCGGGAGGGCCTGACACCGGGGAGCTGTTTTTT. Translating gives CASSLLAGGPDTGELFF. V gene TRBV2 combines with J gene TRBJ2-2; 13 nucleotides align to TRBD2. J gave up 3 bases and V 5 bases, and 6 bases lay outside the gene matches. The CDR3 length is 17 residues. Looked up from germline, CDR1 is SNHLY and CDR2 is FYNNEI.

This clone was seen a single time. This chain uses TRBV27 with TRBJ1-6, with 9 positions matching TRBD1. Trimming took 6 bases from V and 10 from J; bases not matched to a gene: 7. The CDR3 totals 14 residues. Germline CDR1 reads MNHEY; CDR2 reads SMNVEV (reference sequence). The CDR3 protein is CASSPGQGRSPLHF. CDR3 coding DNA: TGTGCCAGCAGCCCGGGACAGGGACGGTCACCCCTCCACTTT.